Below, one T cell receptor (beta chain) is given with its context. Looked up from germline, CDR1 is SGHTA and CDR2 is FQGNSA. The ends lost 1 base at V and 4 bases at J; junction bases unmatched: 4. The CDR3 spans 15 residues. TCRdb independently ran MiXCR on the 5' RACE reads; one entry per CDR3 protein. This sample has some 110,000 distinct CDR3 sequences, with 12% found just once. The data stem from a study of spatial heterogeneity in lung cancer. Sample time point: blood at routine non-recurrence follow-up after resection. The authors sequenced whole RNA from tumor, nontumor lung or frozen PBMC without sorting.

The source of this sequence is a male donor with early-stage non-small cell lung cancer. Material: PBMCs, obtained at follow-up. The chain has TRBV7-2 and TRBJ2-5; 9 bases line up with TRBD2. The CDR3 region is CASSLGGLALETQYF. The DNA of the CDR3 is TGTGCCAGCAGCTTAGGGGGACTAGCTTTAGAGACCCAGTACTTC. Combining the CDR3 with reference TRBV7-2 and TRBJ2-5 gives the whole variable domain GAGVSQSPSNKVTEKGKDVELRCDPISGHTALYWYRQSLGQGLEFLIYFQGNSAPDKSGLPSDRFSAERTGGSVSTLTIQRTQQEDSAVYLCASSLGGLALETQYFGPGTRLLVL.